Sequencing of this T cell receptor (beta chain) was carried out in a study of T-cell memory formation after mild COVID-19. Researchers used 5'RACE with constant-segment primers to make TCR alpha and TCR beta cDNA libraries that carry sample barcodes and UMIs. TCRdb recomputed calls from the 5' RACE reads with MiXCR, one row per CDR3 protein. In the table there are under 250,000 distinct CDR3 sequences, approximately 9% of which are singletons. Overall study findings and caveats: Nothing showed for sure that second-wave clones peaking on day 37 were SARS-CoV-2 specific. Among contracting clones, CD4+ were mainly CM/EM and CD8+ enriched in EMRA.

Notes on this clonotype: Its antigen is not identified.

This clonotype was obtained from a man between 18 and 35 years old who had mild COVID-19 (a few samples of this study predate the infection). Cell type and time point are not known. Material for sequencing was PBMCs or a T cell subset sorted from them (not recorded which).

The DNA of the CDR3 is TGTGCCAGCACCCCGAGGCGACTAGCGGGGTTTGATACGCAGTATTTT. Its protein is CASTPRRLAGFDTQYF. This chain joins TRBV11-2 and TRBJ2-3, with 11 bases that match TRBD2. The CDR3 totals 16 residues. Unmatched junction bases numbered 12, after V lost 7 bases and J lost 6 bases. Germline CDR1 and CDR2: SGHAT and FQNNGV.